This record looks at one T cell receptor beta chain sequence and its context. Its antigen remains unidentified. Base quality data are lacking; no much larger clone is found one base away. The sample comes from a study of blood T cell repertoires in COVID-19 (dated by TCRdb to about 2020). Regarding the research as a whole: Samples covering the acute and convalescent phases of COVID-19 were provided by collaborators in the United States, Italy and Spain. The prospective study material was composed of cDNA or gDNA derived from T cells, B-cell-depleted T cells, or PBMCs. Subjects who had been exposed to COVID-19, were actively infected with it, or had recovered from it provided the deeply sampled blood TCRbeta repertoires that made up the dataset. The repertoires were released in a freely available public database meant as a resource for research on the immune response to SARS-CoV-2. The samples were drawn from the first 160 participants of the ongoing ImmuneRACE study and from 950 to 1,500 subjects provided by 6 global collaborators. A de-identified subject ID, COVID-19 status, age in years and sex were almost always included in the sample metadata. Where available, HLA class I and class II types were taken from metadata supplied by the sample provider and were not determined by assay-based typing.

CDR1 and CDR2 are read off the germline V gene (reference sequence) as MNHNY and SVGAGI. The CDR3 holds 16 amino acids from the cysteine to the phenylalanine. Only the CDR3 part of the read is kept: 48 bases, read in frame from the first base. V lost 3 bases and J lost 2 bases, and the count of bases not matched to a germline gene is 6. Beyond this particular receptor, the publication reports: Clinical and demographic metadata were provided uncurated, with the amount varying by source and participant.

Collaborating institutions collected whole blood in K2EDTA tubes following their own protocols. For TCRbeta analysis, collaborator samples were shipped as frozen whole blood, as isolated PBMCs, or as DNA extracted from either sample type. The immunoSEQ Assay, a bias-controlled multiplex PCR, was used to amplify TCRbeta CDR3 regions from genomic DNA. The authors' pipeline ran thus. Nucleated cell counts per sample were estimated from amplification of reference gene primers within the assay. To quantify the absolute abundance of each unique TCRbeta CDR3 rearrangement, sequence reads were collapsed and filtered. For each sample, productive Simpson clonality was calculated as the square root of Simpson's diversity index over productive rearrangements. TCRdb's version of the immuneACCESS table is confined to in-frame rearrangements and falls short of the full clone set. An unresolved V gene accounts for under half of the shortfall where checked; the remainder is of unknown origin. From that table come the V and J calls and clone size; the DNA was used to work out D and trimming. The sample has about 140,000 clones on record, around 90% of them singletons. The ten largest make up approximately 1.8% of the sample.

The TCR was taken from a man in his sixties or seventies with acute or convalescent COVID-19. The sample was peripheral blood. The V and J segments used are TRBV6-6 and TRBJ1-4, and 7 junction bases match TRBD1. Read as DNA, the sequence is TGTGCCAGCAGTTATGGGCCGGGACAGACTAATGAAAAACTGTTTTTT. The encoded protein is CASSYGPGQTNEKLFF.